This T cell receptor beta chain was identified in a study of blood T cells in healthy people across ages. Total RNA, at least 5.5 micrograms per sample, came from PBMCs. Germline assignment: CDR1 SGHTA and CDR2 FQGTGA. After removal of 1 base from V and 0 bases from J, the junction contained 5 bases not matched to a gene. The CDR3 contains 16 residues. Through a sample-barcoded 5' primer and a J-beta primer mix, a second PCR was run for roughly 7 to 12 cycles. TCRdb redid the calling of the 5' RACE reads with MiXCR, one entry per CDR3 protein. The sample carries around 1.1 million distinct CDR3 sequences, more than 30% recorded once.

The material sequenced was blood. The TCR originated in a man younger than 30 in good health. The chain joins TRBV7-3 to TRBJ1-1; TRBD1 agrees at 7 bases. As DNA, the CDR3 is TGTGCCAGCAGCTTAAATCCCCAGGGGGTGAACACTGAAGCTTTCTTT. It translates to CASSLNPQGVNTEAFF.